This TCR beta chain was identified during a study of blood T cell repertoires in COVID-19. This CDR3 has 15 residues. Germline trimming cut 3 bases from V and 2 bases from J; bases unmatched to any gene: 9. Per the germline V gene, CDR1 is DFQATT and CDR2 is SNEGSKA (reference sequence). How the authors handled the data: How many nucleated cells were present was estimated from reference gene primer amplification. Method: immunoSEQ multiplex PCR; TCRdb's copy keeps in-frame clones and lacks some. From that table come the V and J calls and clone size; the DNA was used to work out D and trimming. The table lists tens of thousands of clones, 84% of them singletons.

Sequenced input: peripheral blood. The genes are TRBV20-1 and TRBJ2-5; 7 positions agree with TRBD1. The origin of this receptor is a woman aged 60-75 years with acute or convalescent COVID-19. The CDR3 bases are TGCAGTGCTAGTCCGACTCCGGGACAGCAAGAGACCCAGTACTTC. Its protein product is CSASPTPGQQETQYF.